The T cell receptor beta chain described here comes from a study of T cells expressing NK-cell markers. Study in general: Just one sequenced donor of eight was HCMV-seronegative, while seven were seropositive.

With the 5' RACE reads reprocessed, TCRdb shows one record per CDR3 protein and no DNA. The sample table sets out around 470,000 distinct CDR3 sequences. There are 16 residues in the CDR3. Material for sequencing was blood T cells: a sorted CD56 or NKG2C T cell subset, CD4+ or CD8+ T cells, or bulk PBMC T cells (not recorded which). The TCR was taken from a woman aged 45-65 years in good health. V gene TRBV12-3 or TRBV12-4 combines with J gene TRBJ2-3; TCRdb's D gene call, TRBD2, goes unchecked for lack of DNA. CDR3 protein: CASSSLRTSGTDTQYF.